The T cell receptor (beta chain) under discussion was sequenced for a study of liver allograft versus peripheral blood T cells. Study details: Comparative analysis was performed on T cell receptor repertoires from transplanted livers and from recipients' peripheral blood.

This clonotype was detected many times. The antigen remains undetermined. Unmatched junction bases numbered 11, after V lost 4 bases and J lost 5 bases. Germline V gene lookup returns CDR1 SGDLS and CDR2 YYNGEE. CDR3 size: 16 residues. Study results and limitations: Peripheral blood repertoires reportedly differed from the T cell receptor repertoires found inside liver allografts.

TCRdb passed the reads through MiXCR, listing each CDR3 protein once. The sample lists 950 to 1,200 distinct CDR3 sequences, 15% to 20% occurring once. The chain combines TRBV9 with TRBJ2-1, with 8 bases fitting TRBD2. The sequence came from a human patient who had a liver transplant. A share of the T cells may be of graft donor origin. The CDR3 loop reads CASSSRGGGDNNEQFF. The CDR3 DNA reads TGTGCCAGCAGCTCCCGGGGGGGCGGAGACAACAATGAGCAGTTCTTC.